Here is one T cell receptor beta chain with its context. Its antigen is unidentified. The sample comes from a study of Ad26.COV2.S vaccination and SARS-CoV-2 variants. Study details: As a participant in COV1001, the donor was in the Ad26.COV2.S trial arm. Each vaccinee took Ad26.COV2.S intramuscularly, once or twice 56 days apart. Points from the study as a whole: Measures of TCR breadth and depth may have fallen short of total T cell responses. Vaccine recipients posted higher spike-specific TCR breadth than their placebo counterparts.

Clones were read by immunoSEQ multiplex PCR, and TCRdb kept only the in-frame ones, dropping some. The sample consists of 300,000 to 400,000 clones, roughly 88% of them appearing once. J gave up 5 bases and V 9 bases, and 9 bases lay outside the gene matches. CDR3 size: 13 residues. From germline, CDR1 is SNHLY and CDR2 FYNNEI. Treatment given: about 20 received Ad26.COV2.S at low or high dose, single or two shots; 5 received placebo; per-sample allocation not given. Specimen acquisition occurred on day 63 following the initial vaccine or placebo injection. The receptor was isolated from a person between 18 and 59 years old who received the Ad26.COV2.S COVID-19 vaccine or a placebo. The V call is TRBV2, the J call TRBJ1-2; 7 nucleotides agree with TRBD1. The sequences come from peripheral blood, collected in a trial of Ad26.COV2.S vaccine versus placebo. The CDR3 nucleotides are TGTGCCAGGTTGGTACAGGGGAAGTATGGCTACACCTTC. Its translation is CARLVQGKYGYTF.